The 6 T cell receptor beta chains reported below all come from one sample, sequenced in a study of CD8+CD57+ T cells in acquired aplastic anemia. Patients picked for sequencing had shown CD8+CD57+ cell expansion detected by flow cytometry. Genomic DNA, serving as template, underwent TCR beta VDJ and CDR3 profiling. TCRdb reprocessed the reads via MiXCR and lists one record per CDR3 protein. The repertoire has around 250,000 distinct CDR3 sequences, around 82% of them found once; the top ten carry about 41%. The sample comprised sorted CD4+, CD8+, or CD8+CD57+ T cells (not recorded which) from PBMCs. These receptors originate from a human donor with aplastic anemia.

This clonotype was detected only once. The CDR3 ends on some other residue instead of the conserved phenylalanine or tryptophan, so this is likely a read error. Because the CDR3's place on the DNA is in doubt, the DNA is left out and the CDR3 is given as listed by TCRdb. The genes are TRBV7-8 and TRBJ2-3; no check of the table's D call, TRBD2, against the DNA was made. The CDR3 has 13 residues if both end residues are counted. CDR1 is SGHVS, CDR2 FQNEAQ, per germline. CDR3 residues: CASSNPGRAQQWV.

The chain carries TRBV7-8 and TRBJ2-5; 7 nucleotides align to TRBD2. The CDR3 consists of 15 residues. V was pared by 5 bases and J by 1 base, with 7 bases of the junction left unmatched. Looked up from germline, CDR1 is SGHVS and CDR2 is FQNEAQ. As DNA, the CDR3 is TGTGCCAGCAGCGTTACCGGGGGGACCCAAGAGACCCAGTACTTC. The encoded protein is CASSVTGGTQETQYF. Full variable domain (remainder filled in from reference TRBV7-8 and TRBJ2-5): GAGVSQSPRYKVAKRGQDVALRCDPISGHVSLFWYQQALGQGPEFLTYFQNEAQLDKSGLPSDRFFAERPEGSVSTLKIQRTQQEDSAVYLCASSVTGGTQETQYFGPGTRLLVL.

The V gene is TRBV11-3, the J gene TRBJ2-5; 9 bases are shared with TRBD2. This CDR3 is 17 amino acids long. Germline V gene sequence: CDR1 SGHNT, CDR2 YENEEA. The J segment lost 5 bases and the V segment lost 5 bases, leaving 15 bases of the junction unmatched. The CDR3 region is CASSLHLTGGRDETQYF. CDR3 DNA sequence: TGTGCCAGCAGCCTACATCTGACAGGCGGGAGGGATGAGACCCAGTACTTC.

The chain links TRBV7-3 to TRBJ1-2; tentative D call: TRBD1 (6 bases). Looked up from germline, CDR1 is SGHTA and CDR2 is FQGTGA. The CDR3 is 14 amino acids. The germline V and J ends were trimmed by 5 bases and 7 bases, with 17 bases remaining between them. Here the CDR3 reads CASSLQGRISGYTF. The CDR3 nucleotides are TGTGCCAGCAGCCTACAGGGAAGGATATCTGGCTACACCTTC. The full variable domain, with the rest looked up from reference TRBV7-3 and TRBJ1-2, is GAGVSQTPSNKVTEKGKYVELRCDPISGHTALYWYRQSLGQGPEFLIYFQGTGAADDSGLPNDRFFAVRPEGSVSTLKIQRTERGDSAVYLCASSLQGRISGYTFGSGTRLTVV.

Comment on this clonotype: A junction boundary mismatches the germline segment, possibly from a read error. The chain uses TRBV7-2 and TRBJ2-3, with TRBD1 identical over 7 bases. Germline lookup yields CDR1 SGHTA and CDR2 FQGNSA. This CDR3 has 14 amino acids. Here the CDR3 reads CASSVALGQVNTMF. CDR3 nucleotide sequence: TGTGCCAGCAGCGTAGCGCTAGGACAGGTAAATACAATGTTT.

Comments on this clonotype: At one end the junction does not follow the germline gene, possibly because of a read error. The chain uses TRBV2 and TRBJ1-1, with D possibly TRBD1 on 6 matching bases. CDR3 length: 13 amino acids. CDR1 is SNHLY and CDR2 is FYNNEI in the germline V gene. The CDR3 bases are TGTGCCAGCAGCGTAGGGGGGCGCAATGAAGCTTTCTTC. It is translated as CASSVGGRNEAFF.